What follows are 5 T cell receptor beta chains derived from one specimen sequenced in a study of T-cell memory formation after mild COVID-19. Using its own MiXCR run on the 5' RACE reads, TCRdb lists one record per CDR3 protein. Among a few hundred thousand distinct CDR3 sequences listed, about an eighth were seen once. What was sequenced was PBMCs or a T cell subset sorted from them (not recorded which). The receptors stem from a young man who had mild COVID-19 (a few samples of this study predate the infection). Cell type and time point are not known.

This clonotype was recorded a few times. The CDR3 is CSARDPGRDEQFF. The CDR3, as DNA: TGCAGTGCTAGAGATCCGGGTCGGGATGAGCAGTTCTTC. This chain uses TRBV20-1 with TRBJ2-1; no reliable D call. The germline V gene has CDR1 DFQATT and CDR2 SNEGSKA (reference sequence). Trimming removed 0 bases from V and 8 bases from J, with 11 bases in between. The CDR3 contains 13 residues.

The rearrangement links TRBV11-3 to TRBJ2-7, with D tentatively TRBD1 or TRBD2 (5 bases each). V shed 0 bases and J shed 5 bases, with 8 bases lying between them. This CDR3 has 13 amino acids. From germline, CDR1 is SGHNT and CDR2 YENEEA. The CDR3 DNA reads TGTGCCAGCAGCTTAGATCGGGGCCACGAGCAGTACTTC. Its translation: CASSLDRGHEQYF.

There are many counts of this clonotype. The V and J genes are TRBV10-3 and TRBJ1-1; D ambiguous. The germline V gene encodes CDR1 ENHRY and CDR2 SYGVKD. CDR3 size: 14 residues. Trimming removed 4 bases at V and 1 base at J, with 10 bases between. This CDR3 is CAISGREGNTEAFF. As DNA, the CDR3 is TGTGCCATCAGTGGAAGGGAGGGGAACACTGAAGCTTTCTTT.

The gene calls are TRBV23-1 and TRBJ2-7; a weak D match, TRBD2 (5 bases). TRBV23-1 is an ORF, and what it does is uncertain. V gave up 4 bases and J gave up 4 bases, with 20 bases separating them. The CDR3 extends over 16 amino acids. The DNA for the CDR3 is TGCGCCAGCAGTCGCCCTGGAAGAGGGTTTGCGTACGAGCAGTACTTC. It is translated as CASSRPGRGFAYEQYF.

The chain uses TRBV10-3 and TRBJ1-2; tentative D call: TRBD1 (5 bases). The CDR3 length is 14 residues. V was trimmed by 0 bases and J by 5 bases, leaving 10 bases between them. CDR1 and CDR2 (germline): ENHRY, SYGVKD. DNA for the CDR3: TGTGCCATCAGTGAGTCGGGACGGATATATGGCTACACCTTC. This encodes CAISESGRIYGYTF.